The rows below give T cell receptor beta chains drawn from one sample of a study of blood T cell repertoires in COVID-19. The data were produced by immunoSEQ multiplex PCR, yet TCRdb's version contains in-frame clones alone and is incomplete. The data show roughly 46,000 clones, 83% seen once. The sample consisted of peripheral blood. The receptors derive from a man between 60 and 75 years old with active COVID-19. Both conserved end residues are part of each CDR3. Each record gives: J gene, D gene, V gene, clone size, CDR3 DNA, CDR3 protein. The D gene is left open where the match is weak. Rows may omit the clone size; those that give it use once, few, many or a size class.

J gene: TRBJ2-1
D gene: TRBD1
V gene: TRBV11-1
clone size: NA
CDR3 DNA: TGTGCCAGCAGCTTAGCCGCGACAGGGTTGGGTGAGCAGTTCTTC
CDR3 protein: CASSLAATGLGEQFF

J gene: TRBJ1-2
D gene: TRBD1
V gene: TRBV9
clone size: NA
CDR3 DNA: TGTGCCAGCAGCGTAGGACAGGGCGATAACTATGGCTACACCTTC
CDR3 protein: CASSVGQGDNYGYTF

J gene: TRBJ2-3
D gene: TRBD2
V gene: TRBV7-3
clone size: few
CDR3 DNA: TGTGCCAGCAGCCCCTTGGCGGGCGGGGGGCCCACAGATACGCAGTATTTT
CDR3 protein: CASSPLAGGGPTDTQYF

J gene: TRBJ2-3
D gene: NA
V gene: TRBV6-1
clone size: NA
CDR3 DNA: TGTGCCAGCAATAAACGGGGGTCGGCCACAGATACGCAGTATTTT
CDR3 protein: CASNKRGSATDTQYF

J gene: TRBJ2-3
D gene: TRBD1
V gene: TRBV18
clone size: NA
CDR3 DNA: TGTGCCAGCTCACCACGTGGGACAGGGGGCACAGATACGCAGTATTTT
CDR3 protein: CASSPRGTGGTDTQYF

J gene: TRBJ2-4
D gene: TRBD2
V gene: TRBV4-2
clone size: NA
CDR3 DNA: TGTGCCAGCAGCCAAGAGGCTACTAGCGGGAGTTCAGCCAAAAACATTCAGTACTTC
CDR3 protein: CASSQEATSGSSAKNIQYF

J gene: TRBJ2-1
D gene: NA
V gene: TRBV27
clone size: NA
CDR3 DNA: TGTGCCAGCAGTTACCAGGCCTACAATGAGCAGTTCTTC
CDR3 protein: CASSYQAYNEQFF

J gene: TRBJ2-1
D gene: NA
V gene: TRBV3-1/TRBV3-2
clone size: NA
CDR3 DNA: TGTGCCAGCAGCCAATTGTGGGAGGGGGGCAATGAGCAGTTCTTC
CDR3 protein: CASSQLWEGGNEQFF

J gene: TRBJ2-7
D gene: TRBD1
V gene: TRBV27
clone size: NA
CDR3 DNA: TGTGCCAGCAGTTCGTGGACAGGGGGATCCTACGAGCAGTACTTC
CDR3 protein: CASSSWTGGSYEQYF

J gene: TRBJ1-1
D gene: TRBD1
V gene: TRBV5-4
clone size: NA
CDR3 DNA: TGTGCCAGCAGCTTGGCCAAAACAGGGGGCGTTGAAGCTTTCTTT
CDR3 protein: CASSLAKTGGVEAFF

J gene: TRBJ2-1
D gene: NA
V gene: TRBV27
clone size: NA
CDR3 DNA: TGTGCCAGCAGTTTATCAACTATTCGGGGCTACAATGAGCAGTTCTTC
CDR3 protein: CASSLSTIRGYNEQFF

J gene: TRBJ2-5
D gene: TRBD2
V gene: TRBV5-6
clone size: NA
CDR3 DNA: TGTGCCAGCAGCCACGACCTAGCGGACCAAGAGACCCAGTACTTC
CDR3 protein: CASSHDLADQETQYF

J gene: TRBJ2-5
D gene: TRBD2
V gene: TRBV5-1
clone size: NA
CDR3 DNA: TGCGCCAGCAGCGGGACGGGGGGTCGGGAGACCCAGTACTTC
CDR3 protein: CASSGTGGRETQYF

J gene: TRBJ2-7
D gene: TRBD2
V gene: TRBV9
clone size: NA
CDR3 DNA: TGTGCCAGCAGCGGGGGACTAGGTTTCTACGAGCAGTACTTC
CDR3 protein: CASSGGLGFYEQYF

J gene: TRBJ2-1
D gene: TRBD2
V gene: TRBV9
clone size: NA
CDR3 DNA: TGTGCCAGCAGCGAACTAGCGGGCCATTACAATGAGCAGTTCTTC
CDR3 protein: CASSELAGHYNEQFF

J gene: TRBJ1-3
D gene: NA
V gene: TRBV11-2
clone size: NA
CDR3 DNA: TGTGCCATCAGACAGGATGACACCATATATTTT
CDR3 protein: CAIRQDDTIYF

J gene: TRBJ2-1
D gene: NA
V gene: TRBV11-2
clone size: NA
CDR3 DNA: TGTGCCAGCAAATTTACAGCGGTCCAGTTCTTC
CDR3 protein: CASKFTAVQFF

J gene: TRBJ1-2
D gene: TRBD1
V gene: TRBV9
clone size: NA
CDR3 DNA: TGTGCCAGCAGCGCACGGGCGCCACAGGGGGCGATTGGGTATGGCTACACCTTC
CDR3 protein: CASSARAPQGAIGYGYTF

J gene: TRBJ2-1
D gene: NA
V gene: TRBV6-2/TRBV6-3
clone size: NA
CDR3 DNA: TGTGCCAGCAGTTACGGGCGGGCGTCCTACAATGAGCAGTTCTTC
CDR3 protein: CASSYGRASYNEQFF

J gene: TRBJ1-2
D gene: NA
V gene: TRBV7-9
clone size: few
CDR3 DNA: TGTGCCAGCAGCACACCTTTTCGGACAGATCACTATGGCTACACCTTC
CDR3 protein: CASSTPFRTDHYGYTF

J gene: TRBJ1-2
D gene: NA
V gene: TRBV6-2/TRBV6-3
clone size: NA
CDR3 DNA: TGTGCCAGCAGCGACAGTCTTAGAGGCTATGGCTACACCTTC
CDR3 protein: CASSDSLRGYGYTF

J gene: TRBJ2-7
D gene: NA
V gene: TRBV4-2
clone size: NA
CDR3 DNA: TGTGCCAGCAGCCAAAACCAGGGGTACGAGCAGTACTTC
CDR3 protein: CASSQNQGYEQYF

J gene: TRBJ2-7
D gene: TRBD2
V gene: TRBV3-1/TRBV3-2
clone size: NA
CDR3 DNA: TGTGCCAGCAGCCCCCCCGGACTAGCGGGCAACTACGAGCAGTACTTC
CDR3 protein: CASSPPGLAGNYEQYF

J gene: TRBJ1-4
D gene: TRBD1
V gene: TRBV28
clone size: once
CDR3 DNA: TGTGCCAGCAGTTTAGGGACAGGGGGCGTTGAAAAACTGTTTTTT
CDR3 protein: CASSLGTGGVEKLFF

J gene: TRBJ1-4
D gene: TRBD1
V gene: TRBV9
clone size: NA
CDR3 DNA: TGTGCCAGCAGCGTAGCACCGACAGGGAGTAATGAAAAACTGTTTTTT
CDR3 protein: CASSVAPTGSNEKLFF

J gene: TRBJ2-7
D gene: NA
V gene: TRBV6-6
clone size: NA
CDR3 DNA: TGTGCCAGCAGGACATCCTACGAGCAGTACTTC
CDR3 protein: CASRTSYEQYF

J gene: TRBJ2-3
D gene: NA
V gene: TRBV6-6
clone size: NA
CDR3 DNA: TGTGCCAGCAATAAACGGGGGTCGGCCACAGATACGCAGTATTTT
CDR3 protein: CASNKRGSATDTQYF

J gene: TRBJ2-1
D gene: NA
V gene: TRBV28
clone size: NA
CDR3 DNA: TGTGCCAGCAGTTTACAACCACCGGGACTCCCGAAGCTGTTCTTC
CDR3 protein: CASSLQPPGLPKLFF

J gene: TRBJ1-6
D gene: NA
V gene: TRBV5-8
clone size: NA
CDR3 DNA: TGTGCCAGCAGCTTCGTACAGGGCTCACCCCTCCACTTT
CDR3 protein: CASSFVQGSPLHF

J gene: TRBJ1-2
D gene: TRBD1
V gene: TRBV6-5
clone size: NA
CDR3 DNA: TGTGCCAGCAGTTACTCGGGACAGGGCTCTGGCTACACCTTC
CDR3 protein: CASSYSGQGSGYTF

J gene: TRBJ2-2
D gene: NA
V gene: TRBV19
clone size: NA
CDR3 DNA: TGTGCCAGTAGTATAGTCGGTCGGGGGGCCGCCGGGGAGCTGTTTTTT
CDR3 protein: CASSIVGRGAAGELFF

J gene: TRBJ2-7
D gene: TRBD2
V gene: TRBV3-1/TRBV3-2
clone size: NA
CDR3 DNA: TGTGCCAGCAGCCAAGCTAGCGGAGCTTCCTACGAGCAGTACTTC
CDR3 protein: CASSQASGASYEQYF

J gene: TRBJ2-7
D gene: NA
V gene: TRBV30
clone size: NA
CDR3 DNA: TGTGCCTGGAGTCCTAACCGCCTATACGAGCAGTACTTC
CDR3 protein: CAWSPNRLYEQYF

J gene: TRBJ2-3
D gene: TRBD1
V gene: TRBV4-3
clone size: NA
CDR3 DNA: TGCGCCAGCAGCCAAGAGGGGGACAGGGAGAATAAAGATACGCAGTATTTT
CDR3 protein: CASSQEGDRENKDTQYF

J gene: TRBJ1-1
D gene: NA
V gene: TRBV5-1
clone size: NA
CDR3 DNA: TGCGCCAGCAGGACAGCCACTAACACTGAAGCTTTCTTT
CDR3 protein: CASRTATNTEAFF

J gene: TRBJ2-3
D gene: NA
V gene: TRBV9
clone size: few
CDR3 DNA: TGTGCCAGCAGCCCCCGGAGGAGTGGTACAGATACGCAGTATTTT
CDR3 protein: CASSPRRSGTDTQYF

J gene: TRBJ1-5
D gene: NA
V gene: TRBV19
clone size: NA
CDR3 DNA: TGTGCCAGTAGTATAGCAGGTTTGAATCAGCCCCAGCATTTT
CDR3 protein: CASSIAGLNQPQHF

J gene: TRBJ2-5
D gene: TRBD2
V gene: TRBV6-2/TRBV6-3
clone size: NA
CDR3 DNA: TGTGCCAGCAGTTACTCCAGCGGGGACTACAATCAAGAGACCCAGTACTTC
CDR3 protein: CASSYSSGDYNQETQYF

J gene: TRBJ2-7
D gene: TRBD1
V gene: TRBV2
clone size: NA
CDR3 DNA: TGTGCCAGCACCCCCAGGACAGGGTTCTACGAGCAGTACTTC
CDR3 protein: CASTPRTGFYEQYF

J gene: TRBJ1-1
D gene: NA
V gene: TRBV12-3/TRBV12-4
clone size: NA
CDR3 DNA: TGTGCCAGCAGTTTGGCAGACTACACTGAAGCTTTCTTT
CDR3 protein: CASSLADYTEAFF